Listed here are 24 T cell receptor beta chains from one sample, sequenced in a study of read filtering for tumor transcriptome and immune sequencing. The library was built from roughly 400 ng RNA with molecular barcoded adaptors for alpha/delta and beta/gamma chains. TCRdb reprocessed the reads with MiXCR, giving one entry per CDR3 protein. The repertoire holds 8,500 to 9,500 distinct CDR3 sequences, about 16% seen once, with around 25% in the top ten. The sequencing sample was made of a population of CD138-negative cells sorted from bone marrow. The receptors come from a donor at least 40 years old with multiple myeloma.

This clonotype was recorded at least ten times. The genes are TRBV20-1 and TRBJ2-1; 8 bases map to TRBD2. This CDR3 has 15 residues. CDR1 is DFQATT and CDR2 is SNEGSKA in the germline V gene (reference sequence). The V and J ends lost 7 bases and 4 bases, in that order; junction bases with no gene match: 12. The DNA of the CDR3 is TGCAGTGTACAAGCGGGGGCCGTTAGATACAATGAGCAGTTCTTC. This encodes CSVQAGAVRYNEQFF.

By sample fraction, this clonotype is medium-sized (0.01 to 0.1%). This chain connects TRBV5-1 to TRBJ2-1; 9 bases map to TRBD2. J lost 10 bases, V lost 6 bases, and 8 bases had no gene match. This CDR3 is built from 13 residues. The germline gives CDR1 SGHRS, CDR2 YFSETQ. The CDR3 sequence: CASNEAGGREQFF. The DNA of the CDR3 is TGCGCCAGCAACGAGGCGGGGGGGCGGGAGCAGTTCTTC.

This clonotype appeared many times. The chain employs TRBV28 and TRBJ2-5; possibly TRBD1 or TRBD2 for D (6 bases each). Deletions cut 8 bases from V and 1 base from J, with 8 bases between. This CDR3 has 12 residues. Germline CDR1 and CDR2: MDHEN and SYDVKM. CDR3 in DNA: TGTGCCAGCGGGGGGCCCCAAGAGACCCAGTACTTC. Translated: CASGGPQETQYF.

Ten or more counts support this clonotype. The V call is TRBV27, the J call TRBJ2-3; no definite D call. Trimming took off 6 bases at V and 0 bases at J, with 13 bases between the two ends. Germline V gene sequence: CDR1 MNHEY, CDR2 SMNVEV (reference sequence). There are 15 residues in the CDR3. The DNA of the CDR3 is TGTGCCAGCAGGCCTAACAGATTCAGCACAGATACGCAGTATTTT. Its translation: CASRPNRFSTDTQYF.

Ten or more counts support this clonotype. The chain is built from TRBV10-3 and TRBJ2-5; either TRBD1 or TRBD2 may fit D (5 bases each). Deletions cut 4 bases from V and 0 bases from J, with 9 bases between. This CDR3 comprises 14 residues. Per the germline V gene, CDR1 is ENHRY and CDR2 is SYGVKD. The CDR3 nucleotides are TGTGCCATCAGTGTTGGGGGAAACCAAGAGACCCAGTACTTC. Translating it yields CAISVGGNQETQYF.

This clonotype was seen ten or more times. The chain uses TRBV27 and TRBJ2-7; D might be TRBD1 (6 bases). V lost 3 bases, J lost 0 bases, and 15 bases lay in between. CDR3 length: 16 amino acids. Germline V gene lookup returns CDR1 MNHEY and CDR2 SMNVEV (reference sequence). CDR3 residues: CASSLGAGVGSYEQYF. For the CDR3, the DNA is TGTGCCAGCAGTTTGGGGGCAGGTGTGGGCTCCTACGAGCAGTACTTC.

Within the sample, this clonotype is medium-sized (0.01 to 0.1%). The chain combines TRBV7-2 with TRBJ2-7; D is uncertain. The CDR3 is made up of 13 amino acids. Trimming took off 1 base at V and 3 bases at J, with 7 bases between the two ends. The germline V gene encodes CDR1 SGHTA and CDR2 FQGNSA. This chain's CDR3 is CASSLGKGYEQYF. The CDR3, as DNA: TGTGCCAGCAGCTTAGGGAAGGGCTACGAGCAGTACTTC.

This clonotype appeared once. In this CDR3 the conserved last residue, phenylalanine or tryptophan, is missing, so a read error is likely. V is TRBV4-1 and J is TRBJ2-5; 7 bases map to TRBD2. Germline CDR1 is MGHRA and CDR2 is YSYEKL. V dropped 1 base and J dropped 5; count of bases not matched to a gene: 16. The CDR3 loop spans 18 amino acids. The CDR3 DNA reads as TGCGCCAGCAGCCAAGGGGGAACTAGTGGGAGGGCACAGGAGACCCAGTACCTC. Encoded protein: CASSQGGTSGRAQETQYL.

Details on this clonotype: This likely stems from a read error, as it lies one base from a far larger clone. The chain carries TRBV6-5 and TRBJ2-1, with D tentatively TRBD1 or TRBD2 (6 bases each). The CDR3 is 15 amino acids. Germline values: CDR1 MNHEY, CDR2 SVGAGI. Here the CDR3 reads CASRPWGLGGNEQCF. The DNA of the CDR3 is TGTGCCAGCAGACCATGGGGACTCGGGGGCAATGAGCAGTGCTTC.

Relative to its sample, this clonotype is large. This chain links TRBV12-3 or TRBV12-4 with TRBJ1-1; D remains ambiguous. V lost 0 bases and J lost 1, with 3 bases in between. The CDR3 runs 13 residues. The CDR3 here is CASSLAPNTEAFF. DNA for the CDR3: TGTGCCAGCAGTTTAGCTCCGAACACTGAAGCTTTCTTT.

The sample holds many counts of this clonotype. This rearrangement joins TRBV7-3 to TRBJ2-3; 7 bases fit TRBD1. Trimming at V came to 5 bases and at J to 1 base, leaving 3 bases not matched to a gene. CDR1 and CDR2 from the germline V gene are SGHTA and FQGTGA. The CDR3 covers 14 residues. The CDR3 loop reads CASSQTGGTDTQYF. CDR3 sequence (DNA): TGTGCCAGCAGCCAAACAGGGGGCACAGATACGCAGTATTTT.

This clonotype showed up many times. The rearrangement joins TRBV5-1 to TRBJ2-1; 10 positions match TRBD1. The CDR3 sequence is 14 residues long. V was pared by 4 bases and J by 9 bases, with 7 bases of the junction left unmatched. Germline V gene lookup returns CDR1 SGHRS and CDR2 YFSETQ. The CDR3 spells CASSTDGQGGEQFF. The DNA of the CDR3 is TGCGCCAGCAGCACCGACGGACAGGGGGGTGAGCAGTTCTTC.

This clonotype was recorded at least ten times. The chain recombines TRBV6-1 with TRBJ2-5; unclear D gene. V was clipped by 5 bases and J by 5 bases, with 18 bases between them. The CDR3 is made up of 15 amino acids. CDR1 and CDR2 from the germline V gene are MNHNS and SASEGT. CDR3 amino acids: CASSPLIGSRETQYF. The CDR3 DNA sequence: TGTGCCAGCAGTCCCTTGATTGGAAGTAGGGAGACCCAGTACTTC.

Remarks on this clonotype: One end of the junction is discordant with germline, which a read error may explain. The CDR3 sequence is CASNGGGYFAYNGQFF. Written as DNA, the CDR3 is TGTGCCAGCAACGGGGGGGGTTACTTCGCCTACAATGGGCAGTTCTTC. The chain recombines TRBV6-1 with TRBJ2-1, with 8 bases identical to TRBD2. The V gene's germline CDR1 is MNHNS and CDR2 SASEGT. The CDR3 is 16 residues long.

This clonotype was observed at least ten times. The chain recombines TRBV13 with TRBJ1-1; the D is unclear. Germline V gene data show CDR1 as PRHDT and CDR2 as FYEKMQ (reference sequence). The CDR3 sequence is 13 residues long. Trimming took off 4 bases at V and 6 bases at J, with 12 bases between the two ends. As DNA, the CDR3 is TGTGCCAGCAGCTCCCTGGCCAGGTCTGAAGCTTTCTTT. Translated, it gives CASSSLARSEAFF.

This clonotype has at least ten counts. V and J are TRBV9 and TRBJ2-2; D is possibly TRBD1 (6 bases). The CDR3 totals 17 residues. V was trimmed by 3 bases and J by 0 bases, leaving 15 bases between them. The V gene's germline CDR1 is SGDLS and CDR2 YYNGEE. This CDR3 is CASSARGRPSNTGELFF. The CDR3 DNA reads TGTGCCAGCAGCGCCAGGGGAAGGCCTTCGAACACCGGGGAGCTGTTTTTT.

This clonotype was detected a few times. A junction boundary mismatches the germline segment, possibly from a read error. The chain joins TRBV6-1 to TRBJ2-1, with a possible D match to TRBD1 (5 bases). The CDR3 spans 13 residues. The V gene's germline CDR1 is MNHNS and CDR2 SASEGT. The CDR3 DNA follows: TGTGCCAGCAGTTATAGTGGGGCCGATGTGCAGTCCTTC. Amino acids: CASSYSGADVQSF.

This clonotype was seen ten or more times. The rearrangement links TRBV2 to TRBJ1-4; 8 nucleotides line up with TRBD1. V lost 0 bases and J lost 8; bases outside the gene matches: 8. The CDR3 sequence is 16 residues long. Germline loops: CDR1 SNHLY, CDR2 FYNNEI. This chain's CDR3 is CASSEAESGGEEKLFF. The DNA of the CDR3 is TGTGCCAGCAGTGAAGCAGAGTCAGGGGGCGAGGAAAAACTGTTTTTT.

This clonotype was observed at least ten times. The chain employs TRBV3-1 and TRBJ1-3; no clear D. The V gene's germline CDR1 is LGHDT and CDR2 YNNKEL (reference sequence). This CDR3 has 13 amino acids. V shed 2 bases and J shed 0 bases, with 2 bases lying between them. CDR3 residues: CASSQTSGNTIYF. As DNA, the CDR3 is TGTGCCAGCAGCCAAACCTCTGGAAACACCATATATTTT.

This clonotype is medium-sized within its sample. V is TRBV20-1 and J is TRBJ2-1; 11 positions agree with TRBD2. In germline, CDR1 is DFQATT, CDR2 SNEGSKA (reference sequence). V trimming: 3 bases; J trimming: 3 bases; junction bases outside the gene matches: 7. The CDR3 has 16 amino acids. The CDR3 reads CSARIDTSGGYNEQFF. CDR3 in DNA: TGCAGTGCTAGGATTGACACTAGCGGGGGCTACAATGAGCAGTTCTTC.

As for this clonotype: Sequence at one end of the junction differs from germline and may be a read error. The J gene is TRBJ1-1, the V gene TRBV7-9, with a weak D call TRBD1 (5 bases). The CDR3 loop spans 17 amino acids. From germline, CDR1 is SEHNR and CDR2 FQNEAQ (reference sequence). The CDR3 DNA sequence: TGTGCCAGCAGTTTAGCGACGGGGACCTCTGAGAACGCTGAAGCTTTCTTT. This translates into CASSLATGTSENAEAFF.

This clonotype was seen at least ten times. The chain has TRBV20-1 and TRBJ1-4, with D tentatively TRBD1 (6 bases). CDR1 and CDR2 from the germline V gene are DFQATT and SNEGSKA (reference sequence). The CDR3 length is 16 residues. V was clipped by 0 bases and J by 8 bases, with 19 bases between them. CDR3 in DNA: TGCAGTGCTAGAGACGAAGGGGGGCCTTCCCAGGAAAAACTGTTTTTT. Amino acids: CSARDEGGPSQEKLFF.

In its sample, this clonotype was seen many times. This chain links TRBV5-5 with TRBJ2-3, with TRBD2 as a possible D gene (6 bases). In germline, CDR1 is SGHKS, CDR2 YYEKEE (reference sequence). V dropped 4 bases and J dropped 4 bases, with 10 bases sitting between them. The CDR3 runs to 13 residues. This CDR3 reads CASSKGTADTQYF. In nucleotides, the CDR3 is TGTGCCAGCAGCAAGGGGACTGCAGATACGCAGTATTTT.

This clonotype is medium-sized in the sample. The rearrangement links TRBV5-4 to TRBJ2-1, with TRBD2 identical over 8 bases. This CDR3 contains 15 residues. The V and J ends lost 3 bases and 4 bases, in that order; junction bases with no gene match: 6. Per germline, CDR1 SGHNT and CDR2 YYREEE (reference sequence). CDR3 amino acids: CASSSQRELYNEQFF. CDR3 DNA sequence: TGTGCCAGCAGCTCGCAGCGGGAGCTTTACAATGAGCAGTTCTTC.